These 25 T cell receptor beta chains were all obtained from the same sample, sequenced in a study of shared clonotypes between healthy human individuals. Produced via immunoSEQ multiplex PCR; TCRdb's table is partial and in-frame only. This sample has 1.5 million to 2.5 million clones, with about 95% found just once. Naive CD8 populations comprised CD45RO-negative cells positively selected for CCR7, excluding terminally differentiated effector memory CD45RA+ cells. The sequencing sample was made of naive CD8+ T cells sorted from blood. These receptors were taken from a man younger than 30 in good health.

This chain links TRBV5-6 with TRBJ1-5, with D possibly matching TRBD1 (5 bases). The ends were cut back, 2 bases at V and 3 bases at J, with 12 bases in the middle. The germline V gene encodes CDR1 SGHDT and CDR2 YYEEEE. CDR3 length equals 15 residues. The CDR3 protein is CASSFGRQPNQPQHF. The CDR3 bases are TGTGCCAGCAGCTTTGGTCGACAGCCCAATCAGCCCCAGCATTTT.

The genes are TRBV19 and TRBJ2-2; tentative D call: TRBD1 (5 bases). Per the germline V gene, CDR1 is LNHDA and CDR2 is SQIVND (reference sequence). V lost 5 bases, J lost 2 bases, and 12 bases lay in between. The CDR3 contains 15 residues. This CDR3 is CASSAGMGNTGELFF. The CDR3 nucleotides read TGTGCCAGTAGTGCAGGGATGGGAAACACCGGGGAGCTGTTTTTT.

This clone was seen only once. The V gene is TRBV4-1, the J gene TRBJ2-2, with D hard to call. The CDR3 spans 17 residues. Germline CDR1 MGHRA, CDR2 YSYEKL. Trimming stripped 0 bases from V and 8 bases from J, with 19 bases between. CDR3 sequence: CASSQDKIGGLIGELFF. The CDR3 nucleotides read TGCGCCAGCAGCCAAGATAAAATAGGCGGTTTAATAGGGGAGCTGTTTTTT.

The DNA for the CDR3 is TGCGCCAGCAGCCAAGCCTTGGCGGGGGTCCCCTACGAGCAGTACTTC. Translated, it gives CASSQALAGVPYEQYF. V is TRBV4-1 and J is TRBJ2-7; 7 bases line up with TRBD2. The V gene end was trimmed by 1 base and the J gene end by 2 bases; junction bases not matched to a gene: 8. CDR1 and CDR2 (germline): MGHRA, YSYEKL. The CDR3 covers 16 residues.

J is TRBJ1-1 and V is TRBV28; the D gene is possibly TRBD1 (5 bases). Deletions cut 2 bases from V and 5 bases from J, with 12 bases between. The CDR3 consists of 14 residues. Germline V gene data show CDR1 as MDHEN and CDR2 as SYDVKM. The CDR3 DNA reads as TGTGCCAGCAGTTTAAGAGGGGCTCAAACTGAAGCTTTCTTT. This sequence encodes CASSLRGAQTEAFF.

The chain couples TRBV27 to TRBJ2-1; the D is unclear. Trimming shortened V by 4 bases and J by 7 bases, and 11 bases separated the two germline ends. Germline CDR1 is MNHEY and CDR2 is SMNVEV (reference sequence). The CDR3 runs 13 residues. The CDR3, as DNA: TGTGCCAGCAGTTGGACGGCCTGGAATGAGCAGTTCTTC. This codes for CASSWTAWNEQFF.

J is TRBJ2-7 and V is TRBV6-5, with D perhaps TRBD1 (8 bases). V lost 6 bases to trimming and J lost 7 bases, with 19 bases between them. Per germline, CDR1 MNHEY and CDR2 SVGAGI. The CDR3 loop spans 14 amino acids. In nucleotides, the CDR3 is TGTGCCAGCAGGTACCAGGGGGCGGGAGAGGAGCAGTACTTC. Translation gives CASRYQGAGEEQYF.

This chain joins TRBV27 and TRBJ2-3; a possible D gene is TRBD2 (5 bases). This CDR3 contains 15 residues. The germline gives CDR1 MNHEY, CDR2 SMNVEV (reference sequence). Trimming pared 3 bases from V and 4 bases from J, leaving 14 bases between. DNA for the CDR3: TGTGCCAGCAGTTTGGTCCCGCGGGCCCCAGATACGCAGTATTTT. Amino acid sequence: CASSLVPRAPDTQYF.

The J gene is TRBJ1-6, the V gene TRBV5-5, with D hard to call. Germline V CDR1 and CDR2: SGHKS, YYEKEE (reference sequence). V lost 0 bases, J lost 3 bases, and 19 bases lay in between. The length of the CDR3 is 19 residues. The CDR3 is CASSLEGSGSTLYNSPLHF. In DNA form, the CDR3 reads TGTGCCAGCAGCTTGGAGGGATCCGGCTCAACACTCTATAATTCACCCCTCCACTTT.

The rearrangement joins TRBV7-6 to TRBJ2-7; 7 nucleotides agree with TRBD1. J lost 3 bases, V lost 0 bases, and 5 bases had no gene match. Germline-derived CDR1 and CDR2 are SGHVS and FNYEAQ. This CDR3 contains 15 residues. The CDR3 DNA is TGTGCCAGCAGCTTAGCGCAGGCAGGGGGCTACGAGCAGTACTTC. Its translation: CASSLAQAGGYEQYF.

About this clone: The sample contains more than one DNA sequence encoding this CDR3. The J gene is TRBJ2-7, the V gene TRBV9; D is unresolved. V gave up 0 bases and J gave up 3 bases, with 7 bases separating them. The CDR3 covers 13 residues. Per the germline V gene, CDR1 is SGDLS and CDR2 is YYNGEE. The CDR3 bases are TGTGCCAGCAGCGTAGGACTGAGCTACGAGCAGTACTTC. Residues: CASSVGLSYEQYF.

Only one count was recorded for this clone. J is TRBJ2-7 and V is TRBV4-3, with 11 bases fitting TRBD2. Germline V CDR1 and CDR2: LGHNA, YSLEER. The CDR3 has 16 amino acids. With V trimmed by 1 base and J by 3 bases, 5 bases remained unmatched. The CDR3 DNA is TGCGCCAGCAGCCAAGCACTAGCGGGAGTAGGCTACGAGCAGTACTTC. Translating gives CASSQALAGVGYEQYF.

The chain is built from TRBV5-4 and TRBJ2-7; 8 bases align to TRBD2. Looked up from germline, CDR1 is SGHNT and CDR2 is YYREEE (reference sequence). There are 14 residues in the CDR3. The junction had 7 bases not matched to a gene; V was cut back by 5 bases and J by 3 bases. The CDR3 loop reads CASSPISGNYEQYF. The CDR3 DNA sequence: TGTGCCAGCAGTCCCATTAGCGGGAACTACGAGCAGTACTTC.

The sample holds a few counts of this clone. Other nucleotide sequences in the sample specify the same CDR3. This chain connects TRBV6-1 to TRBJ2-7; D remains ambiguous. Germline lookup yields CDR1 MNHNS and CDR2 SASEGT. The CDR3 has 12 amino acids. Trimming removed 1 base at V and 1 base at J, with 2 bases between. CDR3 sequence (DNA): TGTGCCAGCAGTGAAGGGTCCTACGAGCAGTACTTC. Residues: CASSEGSYEQYF.

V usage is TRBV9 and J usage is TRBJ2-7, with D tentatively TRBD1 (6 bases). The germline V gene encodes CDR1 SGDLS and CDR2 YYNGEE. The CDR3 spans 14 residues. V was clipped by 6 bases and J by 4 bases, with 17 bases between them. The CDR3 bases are TGTGCCAGCACCACAGGGATCGGTTCGTACGAGCAGTACTTC. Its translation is CASTTGIGSYEQYF. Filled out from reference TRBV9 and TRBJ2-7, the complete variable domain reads DSGVTQTPKHLITATGQRVTLRCSPRSGDLSVYWYQQSLDQGLQFLIQYYNGEERAKGNILERFSAQQFPDLHSELNLSSLELGDSALYFCASTTGIGSYEQYFGPGTRLTVT.

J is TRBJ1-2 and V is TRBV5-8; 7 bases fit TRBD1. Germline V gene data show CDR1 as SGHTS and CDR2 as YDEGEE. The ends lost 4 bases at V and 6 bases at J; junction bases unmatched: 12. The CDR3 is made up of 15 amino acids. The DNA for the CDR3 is TGTGCCAGCAGCCGAGTCGAGGGGGCGTTTCATGGCTACACCTTC. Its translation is CASSRVEGAFHGYTF.

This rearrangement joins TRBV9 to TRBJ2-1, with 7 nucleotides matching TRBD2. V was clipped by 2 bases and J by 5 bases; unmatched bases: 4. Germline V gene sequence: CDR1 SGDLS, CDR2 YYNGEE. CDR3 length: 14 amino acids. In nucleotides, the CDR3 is TGTGCCAGCAGCGTCAGCGGGAACCACAATGAGCAGTTCTTC. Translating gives CASSVSGNHNEQFF.

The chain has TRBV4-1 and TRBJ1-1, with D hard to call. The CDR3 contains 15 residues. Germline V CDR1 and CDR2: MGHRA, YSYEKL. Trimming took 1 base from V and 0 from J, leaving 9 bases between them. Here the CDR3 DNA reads TGCGCCAGCAGCCAAGTTACGGGAATGAACACTGAAGCTTTCTTT. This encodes CASSQVTGMNTEAFF.

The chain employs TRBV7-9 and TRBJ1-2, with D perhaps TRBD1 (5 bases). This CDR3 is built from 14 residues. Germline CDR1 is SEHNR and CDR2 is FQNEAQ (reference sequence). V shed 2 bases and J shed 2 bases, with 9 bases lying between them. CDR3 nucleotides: TGTGCCAGCAGCTTAAATGGGGGGAACTATGGCTACACCTTC. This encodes CASSLNGGNYGYTF.

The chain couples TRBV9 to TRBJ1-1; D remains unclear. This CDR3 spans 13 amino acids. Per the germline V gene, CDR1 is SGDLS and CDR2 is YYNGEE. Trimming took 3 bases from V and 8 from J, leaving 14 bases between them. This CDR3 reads CASSGTVGGEAFF. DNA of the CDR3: TGTGCCAGCAGCGGTACGGTAGGAGGGGAAGCTTTCTTT.

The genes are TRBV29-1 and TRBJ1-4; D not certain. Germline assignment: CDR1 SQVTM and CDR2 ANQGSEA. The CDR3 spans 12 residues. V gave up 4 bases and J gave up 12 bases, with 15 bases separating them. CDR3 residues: CSVGETGGQLFF. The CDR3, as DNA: TGCAGCGTTGGCGAGACGGGAGGGCAACTGTTTTTT.

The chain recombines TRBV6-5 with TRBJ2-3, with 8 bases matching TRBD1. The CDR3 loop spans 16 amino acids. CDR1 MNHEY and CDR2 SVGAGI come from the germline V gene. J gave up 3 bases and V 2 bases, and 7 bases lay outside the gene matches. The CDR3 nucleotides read TGTGCCAGCAGTTACCCAGGGGGCTTTGGGACAGATACGCAGTATTTT. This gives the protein CASSYPGGFGTDTQYF.

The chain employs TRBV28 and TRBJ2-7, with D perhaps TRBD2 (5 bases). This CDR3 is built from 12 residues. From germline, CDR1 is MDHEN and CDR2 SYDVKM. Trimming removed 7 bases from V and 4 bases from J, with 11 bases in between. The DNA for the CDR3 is TGTGCCAGCACTTCGGACTTTTACGAGCAGTACTTC. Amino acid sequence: CASTSDFYEQYF.

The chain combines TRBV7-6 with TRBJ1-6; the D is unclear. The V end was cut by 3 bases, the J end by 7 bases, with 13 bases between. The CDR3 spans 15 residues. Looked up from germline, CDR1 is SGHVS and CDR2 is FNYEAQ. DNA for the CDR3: TGTGCCAGCAGCTTTAGCGAAGACATAAATTCACCCCTCCACTTT. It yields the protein CASSFSEDINSPLHF.

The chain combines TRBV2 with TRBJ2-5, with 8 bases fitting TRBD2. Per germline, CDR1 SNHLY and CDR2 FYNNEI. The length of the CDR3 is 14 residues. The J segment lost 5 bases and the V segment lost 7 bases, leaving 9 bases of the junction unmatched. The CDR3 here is CASTVSGGGETQYF. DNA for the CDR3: TGTGCCAGCACTGTCAGCGGGGGTGGGGAGACCCAGTACTTC.